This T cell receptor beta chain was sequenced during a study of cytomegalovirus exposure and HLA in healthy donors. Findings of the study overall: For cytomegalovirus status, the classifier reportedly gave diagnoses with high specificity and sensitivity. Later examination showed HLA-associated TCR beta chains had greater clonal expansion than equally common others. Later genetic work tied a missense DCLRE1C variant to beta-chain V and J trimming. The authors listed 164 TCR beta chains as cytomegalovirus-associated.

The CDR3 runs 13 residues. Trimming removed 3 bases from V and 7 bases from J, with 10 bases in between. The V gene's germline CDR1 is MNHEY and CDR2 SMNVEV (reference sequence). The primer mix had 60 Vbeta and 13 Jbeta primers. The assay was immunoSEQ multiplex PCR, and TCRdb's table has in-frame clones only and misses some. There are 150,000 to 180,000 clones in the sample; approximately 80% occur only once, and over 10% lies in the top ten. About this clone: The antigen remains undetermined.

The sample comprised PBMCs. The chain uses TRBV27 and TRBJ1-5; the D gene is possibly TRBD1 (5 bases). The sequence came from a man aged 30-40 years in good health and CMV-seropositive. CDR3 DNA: TGTGCCAGCAGTTTCGACAGAACCCAGCCCCAGCATTTT. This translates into CASSFDRTQPQHF.